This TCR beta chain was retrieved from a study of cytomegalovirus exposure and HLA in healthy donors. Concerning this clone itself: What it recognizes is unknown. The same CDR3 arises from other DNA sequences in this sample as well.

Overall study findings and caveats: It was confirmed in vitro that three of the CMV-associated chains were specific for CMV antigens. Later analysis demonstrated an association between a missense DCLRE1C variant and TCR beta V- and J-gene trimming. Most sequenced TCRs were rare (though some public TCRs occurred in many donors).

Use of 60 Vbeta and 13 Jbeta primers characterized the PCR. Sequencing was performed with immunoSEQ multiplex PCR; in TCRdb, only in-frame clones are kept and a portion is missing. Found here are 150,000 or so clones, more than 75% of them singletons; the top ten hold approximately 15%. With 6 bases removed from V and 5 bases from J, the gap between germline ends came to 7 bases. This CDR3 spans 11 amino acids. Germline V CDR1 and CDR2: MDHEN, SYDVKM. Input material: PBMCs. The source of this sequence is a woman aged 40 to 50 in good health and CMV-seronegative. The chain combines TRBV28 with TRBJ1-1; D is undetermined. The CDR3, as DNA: TGTGCCAGCAGCTTGAGTACTGAAGCTTTCTTT. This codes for CASSLSTEAFF. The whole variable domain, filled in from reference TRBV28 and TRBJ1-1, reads DVKVTQSSRYLVKRTGEKVFLECVQDMDHENMFWYRQDPGLGLRLIYFSYDVKMKEKGDIPEGYSVSREKKERFSLILESASTNQTSMYLCASSLSTEAFFGQGTRLTVV.